The 24 T cell receptor beta chains presented below share a single source sample, sequenced in a study of blood T cell repertoires in COVID-19. TCRdb keeps only in-frame clones here, not all; method: immunoSEQ multiplex PCR. The sample lists 80,000 to 130,000 clones; just over 90% were seen once. The specimen sequenced was peripheral blood. These receptors came from a man aged 55 to 70 with acute or convalescent COVID-19.

The chain has TRBV29-1 and TRBJ1-1; a possible D gene is TRBD1 (6 bases). V lost 7 bases and J 0 bases, leaving 12 bases between the germline ends. Germline loops: CDR1 SQVTM, CDR2 ANQGSEA. This CDR3 spans 13 amino acids. The CDR3 loop reads CSGRGTLNTEAFF. The CDR3 region has the DNA TGCAGCGGACGAGGGACACTGAACACTGAAGCTTTCTTT.

As DNA, the CDR3 is TGCGCCAGCAGCTTGGAAGGGACAGGCCCCTACGAGCAGTACTTC. It specifies CASSLEGTGPYEQYF. The V call is TRBV5-1, the J call TRBJ2-7, with TRBD1 matching over 8 bases. Germline CDR1 reads SGHRS; CDR2 reads YFSETQ. V lost 0 bases and J lost 2; bases outside the gene matches: 4. The CDR3 runs to 15 residues.

The chain joins TRBV3-1 (or the pseudogene TRBV3-2) to TRBJ1-2, with a weak D call TRBD1 (6 bases). Trimming cost V 6 bases and J 3 bases, with 14 bases left between them. The germline V gene encodes CDR1 LGHDT and CDR2 YNNKEL (reference sequence). The CDR3 is 14 residues long. CDR3 bases: TGTGCCAGCAGTCAATTTCGGACAGACTATGGCTACACCTTC. It specifies CASSQFRTDYGYTF.

CDR3 protein: CASSLNPWREGEKLFF. The CDR3, as DNA: TGTGCCAGCAGCTTGAACCCGTGGAGGGAGGGTGAAAAACTGTTTTTT. The gene calls are TRBV5-5 and TRBJ1-4; D not certain. Trimming removed 1 base at V and 7 bases at J, with 17 bases between. The CDR3 runs to 16 residues. Germline CDR1 SGHKS, CDR2 YYEKEE (reference sequence). The complete variable domain, with remaining parts taken from reference TRBV5-5 and TRBJ1-4, reads DAGVTQSPTHLIKTRGQQVTLRCSPISGHKSVSWYQQVLGQGPQFIFQYYEKEERGRGNFPDRFSARQFPNYSSELNVNALLLGDSALYLCASSLNPWREGEKLFFGSGTQLSVL.

The gene calls are TRBV2 and TRBJ2-7; 7 nucleotides align to TRBD1. The length of the CDR3 is 18 residues. With V trimmed by 5 bases and J by 2 bases, 18 bases remained unmatched. Germline V gene data show CDR1 as SNHLY and CDR2 as FYNNEI. CDR3 nucleotides: TGTGCCAGCAGTCTTTACCCTTCGACAGGGACCGAGCCCTACGAGCAGTACGTC. This translates into CASSLYPSTGTEPYEQYV.

This clone has a handful of counts. This chain joins TRBV30 and TRBJ1-2; a weak D match, TRBD1 (6 bases). The V end lost 4 bases, the J end lost 5 bases, and 14 bases lay between the germline ends. The CDR3 loop spans 13 amino acids. The germline V gene has CDR1 GTSNPN and CDR2 SVGIG (reference sequence). CDR3 sequence: CAWTQDRFYGYTF. CDR3 DNA sequence: TGTGCCTGGACTCAAGACAGGTTTTATGGCTACACCTTC.

CDR3 coding DNA: TGTGCCAGCAGCTACGGACTAGCGGGACTTCGTAGCGAAAACATTCAGTACTTC. Amino acids: CASSYGLAGLRSENIQYF. The chain recombines TRBV11-3 with TRBJ2-4; 12 positions match TRBD2. This CDR3 has 18 amino acids. CDR1 and CDR2 from the germline V gene are SGHNT and YENEEA. Trimming cost V 4 bases and J 5 bases; bases outside gene matches: 12.

Only one count was recorded for this clone. The V and J genes are TRBV7-9 and TRBJ2-7, with 7 bases that match TRBD2. Germline lookup yields CDR1 SEHNR and CDR2 FQNEAQ (reference sequence). With 1 base clipped from V and 5 bases from J, the junction kept 5 bases outside the gene matches. This CDR3 region has 14 residues. The CDR3 nucleotides read TGTGCCAGCAGCTTAGGTAGCGGGCACGACGAGCAGTACGTC. Translated, it gives CASSLGSGHDEQYV.

The chain links TRBV5-1 to TRBJ2-2, with TRBD2 matching 12 bases. V dropped 3 bases and J dropped 1; count of bases not matched to a gene: 1. The V gene's germline CDR1 is SGHRS and CDR2 YFSETQ. CDR3 size: 16 residues. CDR3 amino acids: CASSWTSGMNTGELFF. The DNA of the CDR3 is TGCGCCAGCAGCTGGACTAGCGGGATGAACACCGGGGAGCTGTTTTTT.

The chain couples TRBV18 to TRBJ1-2; tentative D call: TRBD1 (5 bases). The CDR3 has 15 amino acids. Germline values: CDR1 KGHSH, CDR2 LQKENI. V lost 6 bases, J lost 2 bases, and 16 bases lay in between. This chain's CDR3 is CASSLSGGENYGYTF. CDR3 in DNA: TGTGCCAGCTCCCTATCCGGGGGGGAAAACTATGGCTACACCTTC.

This clone was observed a few times. The chain joins TRBV24-1 to TRBJ2-1; 10 positions match TRBD2. In germline, CDR1 is KGHDR, CDR2 SFDVKD. Germline trimming cut 3 bases from V and 1 base from J; bases unmatched to any gene: 5. This CDR3 spans 17 amino acids. The CDR3 spells CATSDPAGGVSYNEQFF. The CDR3 DNA reads TGTGCCACCAGTGATCCAGCGGGAGGGGTTTCCTACAATGAGCAGTTCTTC.

The chain recombines TRBV5-1 with TRBJ2-1, with 8 bases aligning to TRBD2. CDR3 length: 13 residues. V was pared by 3 bases and J by 8 bases, with 4 bases of the junction left unmatched. CDR1 SGHRS and CDR2 YFSETQ come from the germline V gene. This chain's CDR3 is CASSWTSRDEQFF. The CDR3 DNA reads TGCGCCAGCAGCTGGACTAGCCGGGATGAGCAGTTCTTC.

The rearrangement joins TRBV29-1 to TRBJ1-5; D unresolved. The CDR3 sequence is 12 residues long. The germline CDR1 and CDR2 sequences are SQVTM and ANQGSEA. The ends were cut back, 3 bases at V and 4 bases at J, with 7 bases in the middle. CDR3: CSVEEGNQPQHF. The CDR3 DNA sequence: TGCAGCGTTGAGGAGGGAAATCAGCCCCAGCATTTT.

The chain uses TRBV6-5 and TRBJ1-1; 7 positions match TRBD1. V shed 5 bases, J shed 8 bases, and the junction held 8 bases outside the gene matches. Germline V gene data show CDR1 as MNHEY and CDR2 as SVGAGI. This CDR3 region has 13 residues. CDR3 sequence reads: CASSLTGAREAFF. The CDR3 DNA reads TGTGCCAGCAGTCTAACAGGGGCACGGGAAGCTTTCTTT.

V and J are TRBV10-3 and TRBJ1-4; D remains ambiguous. CDR1 ENHRY and CDR2 SYGVKD come from the germline V gene. The CDR3 has 13 residues. V lost 5 bases and J 8 bases, leaving 12 bases between the germline ends. The CDR3 DNA is TGTGCCATCAGTTCCCGGGAGAAGGAAAAACTGTTTTTT. Amino acid sequence: CAISSREKEKLFF.

J is TRBJ1-2 and V is TRBV2; possibly TRBD1 for D (5 bases). The V gene lost 2 bases and the J gene lost 0 bases, with 13 bases spanning the gap. The CDR3 is 16 amino acids. Germline V gene sequence: CDR1 SNHLY, CDR2 FYNNEI. CDR3 nucleotide sequence: TGTGCCAGCAGTGAAAGGGGTACACAGTCTAACTATGGCTACACCTTC. Protein sequence: CASSERGTQSNYGYTF. Combining the CDR3 with reference TRBV2 and TRBJ1-2 gives the whole variable domain EPEVTQTPSHQVTQMGQEVILRCVPISNHLYFYWYRQILGQKVEFLVSFYNNEISEKSEIFDDQFSVERPDGSNFTLKIRSTKLEDSAMYFCASSERGTQSNYGYTFGSGTRLTVV.

The chain joins TRBV5-1 to TRBJ2-1; 7 bases agree with TRBD1. The junction had 12 bases not matched to a gene; V was cut back by 0 bases and J by 9 bases. CDR1 is SGHRS and CDR2 is YFSETQ in the germline V gene. CDR3 length: 16 amino acids. In DNA form, the CDR3 reads TGCGCCAGCAGCTTGGGGGGTACCGACAGGGAAGGTGAGCAGTTCTTC. Its protein is CASSLGGTDREGEQFF. Full variable domain (rest looked up from reference TRBV5-1 and TRBJ2-1): KAGVTQTPRYLIKTRGQQVTLSCSPISGHRSVSWYQQTPGQGLQFLFEYFSETQRNKGNFPGRFSGRQFSNSRSEMNVSTLELGDSALYLCASSLGGTDREGEQFFGPGTRLTVL.

The chain couples TRBV7-9 to TRBJ2-7; D may be TRBD2 (6 bases). Germline lookup yields CDR1 SEHNR and CDR2 FQNEAQ (reference sequence). The CDR3 covers 15 residues. Trimming pared 2 bases from V and 6 bases from J, leaving 17 bases between. CDR3 DNA: TGTGCCAGCAGCTTAATGGGGCCGTCGGAGGGCGAGCAGTACTTC. Amino acid sequence: CASSLMGPSEGEQYF.

V usage is TRBV10-3 and J usage is TRBJ2-2, with D possibly TRBD2 on 6 matching bases. Trimming stripped 8 bases from V and 5 bases from J, with 15 bases between. CDR3 length: 14 residues. From germline, CDR1 is ENHRY and CDR2 SYGVKD. The CDR3: CAIQPGGITGELFF. In nucleotides, the CDR3 is TGTGCCATCCAGCCGGGCGGGATTACCGGGGAGCTGTTTTTT.

The count of this clone is one. The chain employs TRBV11-2 and TRBJ1-1; tentative D call: TRBD1 (5 bases). Trimming removed 5 bases from V and 3 bases from J, with 13 bases in between. There are 14 residues in the CDR3. From germline, CDR1 is SGHAT and CDR2 FQNNGV. DNA of the CDR3: TGTGCCAGCAGCCAGGGAGGTGCGTACACTGAAGCTTTCTTT. Amino acid sequence: CASSQGGAYTEAFF.

The chain combines TRBV6-4 with TRBJ2-2, with D perhaps TRBD1 (6 bases). V gave up 5 bases and J gave up 0 bases, with 10 bases separating them. The CDR3 totals 15 residues. The germline V gene encodes CDR1 MRHNA and CDR2 SNTAGT. The DNA for the CDR3 is TGTGCCAGCAGTCCTGACAGGACGAACACCGGGGAGCTGTTTTTT. It specifies CASSPDRTNTGELFF.

The chain joins TRBV6-5 to TRBJ1-2, with TRBD1 matching over 7 bases. Losses at the gene ends were 0 bases for V and 6 bases for J; bases not matched to a gene: 4. CDR1 and CDR2 from the germline V gene are MNHEY and SVGAGI. The CDR3 totals 14 residues. The chain's CDR3 is CASSYSDRVDGYTF. The CDR3 DNA follows: TGTGCCAGCAGTTACTCAGACAGGGTTGATGGCTACACCTTC.

The genes are TRBV18 and TRBJ2-5; 14 bases are shared with TRBD2. Germline assignment: CDR1 KGHSH and CDR2 LQKENI. After removal of 3 bases from V and 5 bases from J, the junction contained 8 bases not matched to a gene. The CDR3 consists of 17 residues. The CDR3 DNA is TGTGCCAGCTCACCCGTGACTAGCGGGAGGGCGGCGGAGACCCAGTACTTC. Amino acid sequence: CASSPVTSGRAAETQYF.

This chain connects TRBV6-5 to TRBJ1-3; unclear D gene. Trimming removed 8 bases at V and 0 bases at J, with 11 bases between. The germline CDR1 and CDR2 sequences are MNHEY and SVGAGI. This CDR3 contains 14 residues. CDR3 sequence reads: CASQNPSSGNTIYF. The DNA of the CDR3 is TGTGCCAGCCAAAACCCGAGCTCTGGAAACACCATATATTTT.